The 5 T cell receptor beta chains below all came from one sample that was sequenced in a study of blood T cell repertoires in COVID-19. Sequencing was performed with immunoSEQ multiplex PCR; in TCRdb, only in-frame clones are kept and a portion is missing. This sample has around 130,000 clones, with about 80% found just once. Sequencing was carried out using peripheral blood. These receptors originate from a man in his forties with active or convalescent COVID-19.

The J gene is TRBJ1-3, the V gene TRBV3-1 (or the pseudogene TRBV3-2); TRBD1 matches 10 bases. Germline V CDR1 and CDR2: LGHDT, YNNKEL (reference sequence). The CDR3 runs 18 residues. V lost 5 bases and J lost 0; bases outside the gene matches: 10. The CDR3 DNA reads TGTGCCAGCAGCGAGGACAGGGGGTTTTTTGCCTCTGGAAACACCATATATTTT. Translation gives CASSEDRGFFASGNTIYF.

The chain links TRBV21-1 to TRBJ2-1; TRBD1, the table's D call, was not compared with the DNA. TRBV21-1 is given as a pseudogene. The CDR3 has 19 amino acids. CDR3 DNA: TGTGCCAGCAGCCCCCGCAAAGATCAGGTCAGGGGGTCGGACAATGAGCAGTTCTTC. Residues: CASSPRKDQVRGSDNEQFF.

This sequence joins TRBV18 and TRBJ2-2; TRBD1 aligns across 7 bases. V was clipped by 4 bases and J by 2 bases; unmatched bases: 1. The germline V gene encodes CDR1 KGHSH and CDR2 LQKENI. The CDR3 is 14 amino acids. In DNA, the CDR3 is TGTGCCAGCTCACGGACAGGAAACACCGGGGAGCTGTTTTTT. Its protein is CASSRTGNTGELFF.

CDR3 in DNA: TGTGCCAGCAGCTTAGACAGGGCTCGCACCGGGGAGCTGTTTTTT. This codes for CASSLDRARTGELFF. The chain links TRBV7-2 to TRBJ2-2, with D possibly being TRBD1 (6 bases). CDR3 length: 15 amino acids. The germline V and J ends were trimmed by 1 base and 4 bases, with 10 bases remaining between them. Germline loops: CDR1 SGHTA, CDR2 FQGNSA. Filled out from reference TRBV7-2 and TRBJ2-2, the complete variable domain reads GAGVSQSPSNKVTEKGKDVELRCDPISGHTALYWYRQSLGQGLEFLIYFQGNSAPDKSGLPSDRFSAERTGGSVSTLTIQRTQQEDSAVYLCASSLDRARTGELFFGEGSRLTVL.

The chain links TRBV28 to TRBJ1-6; TRBD1 aligns across 10 bases. V lost 4 bases and J lost 7; bases outside the gene matches: 7. This CDR3 is built from 16 residues. From germline, CDR1 is MDHEN and CDR2 SYDVKM. The CDR3 region is CASSSPGTGENSPLHF. CDR3 nucleotides: TGTGCCAGCAGTTCCCCGGGGACAGGGGAGAATTCACCCCTCCACTTT.